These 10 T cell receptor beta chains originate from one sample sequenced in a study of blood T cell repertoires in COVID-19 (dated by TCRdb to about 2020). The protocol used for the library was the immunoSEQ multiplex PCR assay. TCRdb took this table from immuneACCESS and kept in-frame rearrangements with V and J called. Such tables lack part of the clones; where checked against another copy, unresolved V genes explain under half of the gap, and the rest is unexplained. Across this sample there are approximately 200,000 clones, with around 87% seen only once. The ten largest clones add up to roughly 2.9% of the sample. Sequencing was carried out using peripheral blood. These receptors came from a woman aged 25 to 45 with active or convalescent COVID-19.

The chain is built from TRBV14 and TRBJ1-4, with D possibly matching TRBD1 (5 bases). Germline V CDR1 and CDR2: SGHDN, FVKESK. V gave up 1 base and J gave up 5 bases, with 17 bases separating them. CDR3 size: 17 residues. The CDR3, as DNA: TGTGCCAGCAGCCAAGGGTTTGGTGAAGGGGCAAATGAAAAACTGTTTTTT. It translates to CASSQGFGEGANEKLFF.

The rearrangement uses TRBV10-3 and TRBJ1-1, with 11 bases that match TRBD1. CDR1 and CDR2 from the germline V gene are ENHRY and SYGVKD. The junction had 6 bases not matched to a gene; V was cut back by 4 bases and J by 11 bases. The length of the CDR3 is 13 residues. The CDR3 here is CAISGTGGTKAFF. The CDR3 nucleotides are TGTGCCATCAGTGGGACAGGGGGCACAAAGGCTTTCTTT.

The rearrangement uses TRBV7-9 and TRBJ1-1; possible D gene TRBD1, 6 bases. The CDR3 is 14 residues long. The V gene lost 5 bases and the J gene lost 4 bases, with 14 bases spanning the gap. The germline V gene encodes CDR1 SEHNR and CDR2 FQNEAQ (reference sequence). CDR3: CASSLEGGSTEAFF. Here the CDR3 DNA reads TGTGCCAGCAGCCTAGAGGGGGGGAGCACTGAAGCTTTCTTT.

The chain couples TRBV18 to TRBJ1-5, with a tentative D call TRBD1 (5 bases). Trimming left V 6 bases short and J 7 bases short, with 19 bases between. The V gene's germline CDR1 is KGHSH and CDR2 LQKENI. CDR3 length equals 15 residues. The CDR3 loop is CASSLMGGSSQPQHF. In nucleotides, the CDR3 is TGTGCCAGCTCGCTAATGGGGGGGTCGAGCCAGCCCCAGCATTTT.

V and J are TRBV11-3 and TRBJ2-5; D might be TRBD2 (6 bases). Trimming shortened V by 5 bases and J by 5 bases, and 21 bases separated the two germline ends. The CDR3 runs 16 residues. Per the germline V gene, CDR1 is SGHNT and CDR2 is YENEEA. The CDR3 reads CASSEADWGELETQYF. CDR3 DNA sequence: TGTGCCAGCAGCGAAGCCGACTGGGGGGAATTGGAGACCCAGTACTTC.

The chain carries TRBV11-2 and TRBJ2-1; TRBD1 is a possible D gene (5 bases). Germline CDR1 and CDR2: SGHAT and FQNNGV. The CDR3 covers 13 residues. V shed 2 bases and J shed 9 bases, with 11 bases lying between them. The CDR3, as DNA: TGTGCCAGCAGCTTACAGGGCCTGGGTGAGCAGTTCTTC. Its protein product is CASSLQGLGEQFF.

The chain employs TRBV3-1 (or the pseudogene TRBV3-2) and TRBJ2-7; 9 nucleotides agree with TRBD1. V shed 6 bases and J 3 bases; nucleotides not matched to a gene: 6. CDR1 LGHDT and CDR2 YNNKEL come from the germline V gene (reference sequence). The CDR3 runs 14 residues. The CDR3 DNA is TGTGCCAGCAGGCCCGGGACAGGGAACTACGAGCAGTACTTC. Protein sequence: CASRPGTGNYEQYF.

The CDR3 spells CSAVFHGNTIYF. Written as DNA, the CDR3 is TGCAGCGCTGTTTTCCATGGAAACACCATATATTTT. The rearrangement uses TRBV29-1 and TRBJ1-3; D unresolved. The CDR3 spans 12 residues. Trimming removed 7 bases from V and 3 bases from J, with 10 bases in between. Germline V lookup: CDR1 SQVTM, CDR2 ANQGSEA.

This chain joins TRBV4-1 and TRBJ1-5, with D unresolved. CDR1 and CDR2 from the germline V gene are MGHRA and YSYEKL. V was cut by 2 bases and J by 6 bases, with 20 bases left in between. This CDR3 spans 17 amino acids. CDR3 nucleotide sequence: TGCGCCAGCAGCCAACTACCACCGTTGGAGCTCCCTCAGCCCCAGCATTTT. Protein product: CASSQLPPLELPQPQHF.

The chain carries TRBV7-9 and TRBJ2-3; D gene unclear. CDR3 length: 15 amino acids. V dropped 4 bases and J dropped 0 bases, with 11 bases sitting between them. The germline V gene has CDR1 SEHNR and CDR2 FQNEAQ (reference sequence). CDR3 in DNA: TGTGCCAGCAGCTACTTTTTGACTAGCACAGATACGCAGTATTTT. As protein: CASSYFLTSTDTQYF.